A selection of T cell receptor beta chains follows, all from one sample in a study of blood T cell repertoires in COVID-19. The table came from immunoSEQ multiplex PCR; TCRdb's copy has only in-frame clones and leaves some out. This sample yields some 180,000 clones, of which roughly 78% are seen a single time; roughly 19% belongs to the top ten. Source material: PBMCs or T cells enriched from blood (not recorded which). Every receptor here comes from a woman in her 70s in a cohort exposed to, infected with or recovered from COVID-19 (not recorded which). CDR3s include the opening cysteine and the closing phenylalanine or tryptophan. A D gene is named only where the DNA matches it firmly. Clone size is not always given. Where it is, it says once, few, many or a class for expanded clones.

v_gene,len,d_gene,abundance,j_gene,CDR3nt,CDR3aa
TRBV2,16,TRBD1,.,TRBJ2-1,TGTGCCAGCAGTGAATTAAGGACAGGGGACTACAATGAGCAGTTCTTC,CASSELRTGDYNEQFF
TRBV7-9,15,TRBD2,.,TRBJ2-1,TGTGCCAGCAGCCGGCGACTAGCGGGAATTCATGAGCAGTTCTTC,CASSRRLAGIHEQFF
TRBV27,17,TRBD1,.,TRBJ2-7,TGTGCCAGCAGTTCAGGGTCCTGGACAGGGAGGATATACGAGCAGTACTTC,CASSSGSWTGRIYEQYF
TRBV6-2/TRBV6-3,19,.,.,TRBJ2-6,TGTGCCAGCAGTTACTCACCGGGACGGGAGTACTCTGGGGCCAACGTCCTGACTTTC,CASSYSPGREYSGANVLTF
TRBV24-1,14,.,.,TRBJ2-7,TGTGCCACCAGTAGTGCAGGGGACCCCTACGAGCAGTACTTC,CATSSAGDPYEQYF
TRBV28,13,.,.,TRBJ2-7,TGTGCCAGCACCTATGCGGGACGGTACGAGCAGTACTTC,CASTYAGRYEQYF
TRBV18,19,TRBD1,.,TRBJ2-7,TGTGCCAGCTCACCAGTAACGGGACAGTGGGGGTCGGGCGACTACGAGCAGTACTTC,CASSPVTGQWGSGDYEQYF
TRBV11-2,11,.,.,TRBJ2-1,TGTGCCAGCAGCCCATACAGAGAGCAGTTCTTC,CASSPYREQFF
TRBV12-3/TRBV12-4,13,.,.,TRBJ2-5,TGTGCCAGCGCCGACCGGGGCCAAGAGACCCAGTACTTC,CASADRGQETQYF
TRBV30,15,TRBD1,few,TRBJ2-5,TGTGCCTGTACCTCAGGGACAGGGTTCCAAGAGACCCAGTACTTC,CACTSGTGFQETQYF
TRBV7-2,17,TRBD1,medium-sized,TRBJ2-7,TGTGCCAGCAGCGTGTTTCCGGGACAGGGGGCCTACTACGAGCAGTACTTC,CASSVFPGQGAYYEQYF
TRBV18,17,TRBD2,.,TRBJ2-1,TGTGCCAGCTCACGTTCTCAGACTAGCGGGAGTTACAATGAGCAGTTCTTC,CASSRSQTSGSYNEQFF
TRBV7-2,15,TRBD1,.,TRBJ2-7,TGTGCCAGCAGCTCGACGGGACAGGGGGCGCTCCCCCAGTACTTC,CASSSTGQGALPQYF
TRBV27,16,TRBD1,.,TRBJ2-1,TGTGCCAGCAGACGAGGGGGCGGGTCCTCCTACAATGAGCAGTTCTTC,CASRRGGGSSYNEQFF
TRBV11-1,14,TRBD1,.,TRBJ2-7,TGTGCCAGCAGCCTGGGACAGGCAACCTACGAGCAGTACTTC,CASSLGQATYEQYF
TRBV11-3,14,.,.,TRBJ2-1,TGTGCCAGCAAGTTCGACAGAACCTACAATGAGCAGTTCTTC,CASKFDRTYNEQFF
TRBV29-1,12,.,.,TRBJ1-5,TGCAGCGACGCTACGGTAGGGGAGCCCCAGCATTTT,CSDATVGEPQHF
TRBV6-5,14,.,.,TRBJ2-4,TGTGCCAGCATGCGAACCCTAGCCAAAAACATTCAGTACTTC,CASMRTLAKNIQYF
TRBV7-8,14,.,.,TRBJ2-7,TGTGCCAGCAGCCTCGGCGGACTAACCTACGAGCAGTACTTC,CASSLGGLTYEQYF
TRBV5-1,15,TRBD1,.,TRBJ2-1,TGCGCCAGCAGCCCCCGGGACAGGGGGCGCGGTGAGCAGTTCTTC,CASSPRDRGRGEQFF
TRBV27,16,.,.,TRBJ1-6,TGTGCCAGCAGTTCGGTAGTCGGAGTCGTAAATTCACCCCTCCACTTT,CASSSVVGVVNSPLHF
TRBV7-3,15,TRBD2,.,TRBJ2-5,TGTGCCAGCAGCAGCGGGACTAGCGGCGGAGAGACCCAGTACTTC,CASSSGTSGGETQYF
TRBV5-1,16,TRBD2,.,TRBJ2-7,TGCGCCAGCAGCTTGGTAGTAGCGGGAACCAGCTACGAGCAGTACTTC,CASSLVVAGTSYEQYF
TRBV5-1,14,TRBD1,once,TRBJ2-7,TGCGCCAGCAGCTCATTGACAGGGGGCTACGAGCAGTACTTC,CASSSLTGGYEQYF
TRBV7-9,12,.,.,TRBJ1-2,TGTGCCAGCAGCTTAGCCTCGGGTGGCTACACCTTC,CASSLASGGYTF
TRBV6-2/TRBV6-3,14,.,.,TRBJ2-6,TGTGCCAGCAGTTGGAGTAGCAGTGCCAACGTCCTGACTTTC,CASSWSSSANVLTF
TRBV29-1,14,.,.,TRBJ1-1,TGCAGCGTTGACTCAGGGGCGGTGAACACTGAAGCTTTCTTT,CSVDSGAVNTEAFF
TRBV12-3/TRBV12-4,13,.,.,TRBJ2-3,TGTGCCACCTGTCCGGGAGCAACGAATACGCAGTATTTT,CATCPGATNTQYF
TRBV10-3,14,TRBD2,.,TRBJ2-7,TGTGCCCCACCGTCGGGTCTAGCGGGAGACGAGCAGTACTTC,CAPPSGLAGDEQYF
TRBV27,15,.,few,TRBJ1-5,TGTGCCAGCAGTTTAACAGCCAACGGCAATCAGCCCCAGCATTTT,CASSLTANGNQPQHF